The source of this T cell receptor beta chain is a study of cytomegalovirus exposure and HLA in healthy donors (dated by TCRdb to about 2017). With regard to the full study: In an earlier analysis of some 610 of the donors, less than 350 Gb of sequence data and 90 million to 130 million unique TCR beta sequences from about 180 million T cells were reported. An early release that covered fewer than 800 HLA-typed donors contained about 300 gigabases of sequencing data and tens of millions of unique TCR sequences. Of the 398 genotyped donors, approximately 81% were placed in the genetic ancestry cluster associated with self-reported Caucasian donors. The study was designed to test whether signatures of past pathogen exposure could be identified by cataloging public T cell receptors. The study used immunosequencing to profile the T cell repertoires of 666 subjects and linked those repertoires to cytomegalovirus serostatus. Along with the roughly 700-subject first cohort, a separate validation cohort of over a hundred different subjects was used. High-throughput TCR immunosequencing, statistical association of individual TCRs with disease status, and machine learning were combined to predict cytomegalovirus infection status. In a later analysis, previously published TCR beta repertoires from about 670 donors were re-analyzed and high-resolution HLA genotyping was added so that TCR occurrence patterns could be studied. In the later analysis, no new phenotypic data were used to find candidate immune exposures; instead, reliance was placed on TCR beta sequences and their occurrence across donors. An earlier analysis of more than 450 of the donors used high-throughput TCR beta sequencing to judge whether each TCR beta V gene segment behaved as functional or pseudogenic. Donor age, sex, ethnicity and CMV serostatus were compiled together with the repertoire data. A later genetic analysis used genome-wide SNP genotypes for about three fifths of the roughly 700 donors, treating that subset as a discovery cohort. Every discovery cohort repertoire had been produced on one sequencing platform. HLA typing included class I and class II loci at four-digit resolution. The number of typed donors differed by locus: about 620-630 for A, B, C, DRB1 and DQB1; approximately 530 for DQA1; around 610 for DPA1; and around 450 for DPB1. Because of strong linkage in the cohort, roughly five DR-DQ haplotypes were treated as single units for association and clustering. Among roughly 370 genotyped donors of the cohort, an average of 235,054 unique TCR beta nucleotide sequences were sequenced per donor, roughly a sixth of them non-productive.

This clone showed up just a few times. No cognate antigen has been identified for it. No qualities accompany the bases; no much larger clone lies one base away. Germline trimming amounts to 2 bases on V and 5 bases on J, with 1 as the count of junction bases outside the gene matches. There are 12 amino acids in the CDR3, from cysteine to phenylalanine inclusive. This entry keeps only the CDR3 DNA: 36 bases, framed from base 1. CDR1 and CDR2, looked up from the germline V gene, are SQVTM and ANQGSEA. Library method: the immunoSEQ multiplex PCR assay. For the multiplex PCR, a mixture combining 60 forward primers for TCR Vbeta segments and 13 reverse primers for TCR Jbeta segments was used. A multiplex PCR assay on genomic DNA amplified the CDR3 region of rearranged TCR beta genes. Amplified TCR beta libraries were sequenced as 87-base-pair reads on the Illumina HiSeq System. Turning to the authors' computational methods: A later analysis counted 65 million to 90 million unique TCR beta chains across the 670 or so repertoires, and about 10 million of these chains were shared by at least two donors. A nearest-neighbor algorithm error-corrected the raw reads and collapsed the reads into unique sequences, merging closely related sequences to remove PCR and sequencing errors. Alignment of CDR3 sequences to IMGT reference sequences was used to assign V, D and J gene segments. For a sequence to be retained, a match of at least six nucleotides was required to both a V gene segment and a J gene segment. A rearrangement counted as productive if the CDR3 had no stop codons and remained in frame with V and J, and every other rearrangement counted as non-productive. CDR3 was defined by IMGT convention, running from the second conserved V-encoded cysteine to the conserved J-encoded phenylalanine. The earlier analysis of about 590 of the donors excluded sequences that lacked an unambiguous match to a single V gene segment. An earlier analysis of a few hundred of the donors called V segments functional above 56.7% productive rearrangements and segregating when the between-donor standard deviation exceeded 5%. To diagnose cytomegalovirus status from the catalog of TCR beta chain sequences, a statistical classification framework was built. A later analysis assigned V and J genes by comparing TCR nucleotide sequences with IMGT/GENE-DB human TR gene sequences. Using the TCRdist pipeline, a later analysis assigned CDR3 sequences along with most-parsimonious VDJ recombination scenarios. In a later analysis, each TCR beta chain was defined by its CDR3 amino acid sequence together with its V-gene family, and reads lacking a unique V-gene family were excluded. To address suspected cross-contamination and a sequencing artifact, a later analysis removed around 590 highly shared, low-generation-probability nucleotide sequences. In a later analysis, a clonal expansion index was calculated for each public chain from normalized within-repertoire ranks of inferred template counts. A later analysis computed generation probabilities with a VDJ recombination model fitted to out-of-frame rearrangements, and checked the results against IGoR. In a later analysis, hypergeometric tests were used to score TCR-TCR, TCR-HLA and TCR-CMV co-occurrence, with a repertoire-size bias correction applied to TCR pairs. False discovery rates were estimated in a later analysis by permuting HLA or CMV assignments 20 times. In a later analysis, co-occurring TCRs were grouped using DBSCAN, with TCRdist sequence similarity added in when clustering inside HLA-allele-positive subsets. Repertoires with fewer than 30,000 or more than 120,000 public chains, plus five repertoires with anomalous nucleotide sharing, were excluded from co-occurrence clustering. TCRdb mirrors the immuneACCESS table, restricted to in-frame sequences. Some clones are absent from its copies; in checked studies, under half trace to an unresolved V gene, and the reason for the others is unknown. The V and J calls and clone size are taken from that table; D and trimming were inferred from the DNA. This sample is represented by fewer than 250,000 clones; 70% to 80% of them were singletons. Approximately 3.8% of the sample goes to the ten largest clones.

Study-wide conclusions, independent of this receptor: Linkage disequilibrium might explain the correlated functional status among segregating V segments, but an unknown experimental factor could not be excluded. A later analysis found that TCR association rates varied across HLA loci, with DRB1 alleles showing the most associated TCRs and HLA-C alleles the fewest. In a later genetic analysis, a missense DCLRE1C variant was associated with V-gene and J-gene trimming of TCR beta chains, and the association was replicated in an independent cohort. The earlier analysis of almost 600 of the donors excluded around 17 rarely observed V segments, including chromosome 9 orphons, because counts were too low. A few of the identified cytomegalovirus-associated TCR beta chains were confirmed in vitro to be specific for cytomegalovirus antigens. A later analysis found that most CMV-associated TCR beta chains appeared HLA-restricted, with HLA associations seemingly driven largely by CMV exposure. In both the original and validation cohorts, the classifier was reported to diagnose cytomegalovirus status with high specificity and sensitivity. Some IMGT-functional V segments, including TRBV6-2 and TRBV6-3, could not be told apart with the 87-base-pair reads, so those segments were excluded. Broadly in line with IMGT annotations, most TCR beta V segments showed up in productive rearrangements about 90% or about 30% of the time in an earlier analysis of under 700 of the donors. According to a later genetic analysis, donors in an Asian-associated ancestry cluster had fewer N-insertions in productive TCRs than the approximately 630-donor mean. The sequencing pipeline was judged likely to have produced a cluster of highly shared sequence variants as a technical artifact. According to the authors, the approach could potentially be generalized to other disease states and immunological phenotypes. Only TCR beta chains were sequenced in this cohort, and the absence of alpha or paired-chain data limited detectable features. A further reported finding was that TCR beta sequences accurately predicted the HLA-A and HLA-B alleles for most subjects in the first cohort. The study listed 150 to 200 TCR beta chains as associated with cytomegalovirus. The only immune exposure information available for the cohort was CMV serostatus. Roughly uniform sequencing depth across donors was assumed in presence/absence analyses, although this assumption may not hold. In a later analysis, HLA-associated TCR beta chains were found to be more clonally expanded and to have lower generation probabilities than equally common non-associated chains. While some public TCRs were present in many individuals, most TCR sequences turned up only very rarely across donors. Strong co-occurrence of HLA alleles, especially DR and DQ, made assigning TCR associations to individual alleles difficult. According to a later analysis, parvovirus B19, influenza, CMV and Epstein-Barr virus appeared linked to several top co-occurrence clusters. Because some donors lacked HLA typing at each locus, the association tests relied only on the typed subset. Specific HLA alleles were associated with 16,951 TCR beta sequences at a false discovery rate of 0.05 in a later analysis.

The cohort consisted of approximately 670 healthy bone marrow donors. At the time of sampling, every cohort member was nominally healthy, though immune exposures that went unrecorded were likely present. The donor tested CMV seronegative and was one of the 352 seronegative cohort members. A peripheral blood sample was collected from each donor, and TCR beta sequencing was performed on peripheral blood mononuclear cells. Genomic DNA extraction from the blood cell samples was performed with the Qiagen DNeasy Blood Extraction Kit. Recombination joined TRBV29-1 with TRBJ2-3; 7 central nucleotides agree with TRBD2. Sequenced material: PBMCs. The clonotype comes from a male donor in good health and CMV-seronegative. The DNA sequence follows: TGCAGCGTTGAACTAGCGGTAGATACGCAGTATTTT. Translated, this is CSVELAVDTQYF.